The 26 T cell receptor beta chains given below trace back to one sample, sequenced in a study of T cell repertoires in cytomegalovirus infection (dated by TCRdb to the late 2010s). The instrument given in TCRdb is Illumina HiSeq 1500. TCRdb reprocessed the public reads (quality trimming at Q25 with fastp, clone calling with MiXCR) and kept in-frame beta chains. CDR3 protein sequences are deduplicated, and each keeps its most common genes and DNA. The sample yields about 320,000 distinct CDR3 sequences; around a tenth were counted once. The ten most abundant clones make up over 3.5% of the sample. Sequenced sample: PBMCs. The receptors here all came from a human donor in good health (CMV status not recorded). Some clones in this sample may be carry-over from other donors' samples.

This clonotype was seen repeatedly, ten times or more. The chain couples TRBV7-2 to TRBJ2-6; 7 nucleotides agree with TRBD1. Germline-derived CDR1 and CDR2 are SGHTA and FQGNSA. V was clipped by 4 bases and J by 6 bases; unmatched bases: 18. The CDR3 totals 19 residues. This CDR3 is CASSSWDRSIYREANVLTF. In DNA form, the CDR3 reads TGTGCCAGCAGCTCATGGGACAGAAGTATTTATCGGGAGGCCAACGTCCTGACTTTC.

In its sample, this clonotype was seen many times. The rearrangement links TRBV6-5 to TRBJ1-5; D may be TRBD1 (6 bases). Germline assignment: CDR1 MNHEY and CDR2 SVGAGI. The CDR3 is made up of 16 amino acids. V was clipped by 5 bases and J by 3 bases, with 17 bases between them. The CDR3 nucleotides read TGTGCCAGCAGTCCAATATCGGGGGCGATCAATCAGCCCCAGCATTTT. Its protein product is CASSPISGAINQPQHF.

This chain uses TRBV28 with TRBJ1-1; tentative D call: TRBD1 (5 bases). CDR3 size: 16 residues. The V gene lost 6 bases and the J gene lost 0 bases, with 17 bases spanning the gap. Germline CDR1 and CDR2: MDHEN and SYDVKM. CDR3 loop: CASRPGTYGMNTEAFF. CDR3 in DNA: TGTGCCAGCAGGCCAGGGACGTATGGAATGAACACTGAAGCTTTCTTT.

This clonotype was observed a handful of times. V and J are TRBV5-1 and TRBJ1-1; TRBD1 aligns across 7 bases. V lost 2 bases and J lost 4; bases outside the gene matches: 11. The germline CDR1 and CDR2 sequences are SGHRS and YFSETQ. CDR3 length: 16 residues. The CDR3 nucleotides are TGCGCCAGCAGCTTCCAGGGTTCCAGGGGGGGCACTGAAGCTTTCTTT. This codes for CASSFQGSRGGTEAFF. The variable domain in full, with the rest retrieved from reference TRBV5-1 and TRBJ1-1, is KAGVTQTPRYLIKTRGQQVTLSCSPISGHRSVSWYQQTPGQGLQFLFEYFSETQRNKGNFPGRFSGRQFSNSRSEMNVSTLELGDSALYLCASSFQGSRGGTEAFFGQGTRLTVV.

This clonotype was found many times. The V and J genes are TRBV20-1 and TRBJ2-7; 7 bases match TRBD1. V trimming: 5 bases; J trimming: 13 bases; junction bases outside the gene matches: 11. This CDR3 comprises 11 residues. CDR1 is DFQATT, CDR2 SNEGSKA, per germline (reference sequence). CDR3 sequence: CSAPRTGREYF. CDR3 coding DNA: TGCAGTGCTCCCAGGACAGGCCGAGAATACTTC.

Concerning this clonotype itself: A single base separates this from a much larger clone, so it may be a read error. V usage is TRBV7-2 and J usage is TRBJ1-6; no firm D call. CDR3 length: 13 residues. V was pared by 5 bases and J by 9 bases, with 11 bases between. The V gene's germline CDR1 is SGHTA and CDR2 FQGNSA. CDR3 region: CASSPEAPSPLHF. CDR3 nucleotide sequence: TGTGCCAGCAGCCCCGAGGCTCCTTCACCCCTCCACTTT.

V gene TRBV4-1 combines with J gene TRBJ1-4, with TRBD1 as a possible D gene (5 bases). This CDR3 spans 14 amino acids. Germline CDR1 is MGHRA and CDR2 is YSYEKL. V lost 4 bases and J lost 7, with 13 bases in between. The DNA for the CDR3 is TGCGCCAGCAGCCTAAGCAGGGCGGGTGAAAAACTGTTTTTT. Protein product: CASSLSRAGEKLFF.

This clonotype was observed at least ten times. This sequence joins TRBV7-2 and TRBJ2-3, with D tentatively TRBD1 (6 bases). Trimming cost V 5 bases and J 4 bases, with 13 bases left between them. CDR1 is SGHTA and CDR2 is FQGNSA in the germline V gene. This CDR3 region has 14 residues. The CDR3 region has the DNA TGTGCCAGCAGCCCGGACAGTAGCGCAGATACGCAGTATTTT. Translating gives CASSPDSSADTQYF.

V is TRBV5-1 and J is TRBJ2-1; no firm D call. The CDR3 is made up of 14 amino acids. The V and J ends lost 0 bases and 8 bases respectively, with 12 bases between them. Germline V gene sequence: CDR1 SGHRS, CDR2 YFSETQ. CDR3 nucleotide sequence: TGCGCCAGCAGCTTGGCCCCGCTCCAGTATGAGCAGTTCTTC. Its protein product is CASSLAPLQYEQFF.

This clonotype was found a few times. V and J are TRBV20-1 and TRBJ1-1, with TRBD1 identical over 8 bases. This CDR3 has 14 residues. V was pared by 4 bases and J by 5 bases, with 9 bases of the junction left unmatched. Germline loops: CDR1 DFQATT, CDR2 SNEGSKA (reference sequence). The CDR3 here is CSAMGPGGMTEAFF. The CDR3 DNA follows: TGCAGTGCTATGGGTCCAGGGGGCATGACTGAAGCTTTCTTT.

V is TRBV2 and J is TRBJ2-7; D gene uncertain. Trimming took off 0 bases at V and 6 bases at J, with 12 bases between the two ends. In germline, CDR1 is SNHLY, CDR2 FYNNEI. CDR3 length: 14 amino acids. The CDR3 region has the DNA TGTGCCAGCAGTGAAGCGCTAGGTTCGGGCGAGCAGTACTTC. Amino acid sequence: CASSEALGSGEQYF. The full variable domain, completed using reference TRBV2 and TRBJ2-7, is EPEVTQTPSHQVTQMGQEVILRCVPISNHLYFYWYRQILGQKVEFLVSFYNNEISEKSEIFDDQFSVERPDGSNFTLKIRSTKLEDSAMYFCASSEALGSGEQYFGPGTRLTVT.

V usage is TRBV20-1 and J usage is TRBJ2-7; the D gene is possibly TRBD1 (5 bases). CDR3 size: 13 residues. V was clipped by 3 bases and J by 5 bases, with 14 bases between them. Per the germline V gene, CDR1 is DFQATT and CDR2 is SNEGSKA (reference sequence). Here the CDR3 reads CSARGQGADEQYF. CDR3 bases: TGCAGTGCTAGGGGCCAGGGCGCCGACGAGCAGTACTTC.

Many counts were recorded for this clonotype. The CDR3: CASSLAQAQNYGYTF. Written as DNA, the CDR3 is TGTGCCAGCAGCTTAGCCCAGGCCCAAAACTATGGCTACACCTTC. The V and J genes are TRBV7-2 and TRBJ1-2; D remains unclear. The CDR3 runs 15 residues. Germline V lookup: CDR1 SGHTA, CDR2 FQGNSA. Trimming left V 0 bases short and J 2 bases short, with 10 bases between.

This clonotype appeared many times. The chain has TRBV28 and TRBJ2-7; 13 nucleotides align to TRBD2. In germline, CDR1 is MDHEN, CDR2 SYDVKM. V gave up 8 bases and J gave up 5 bases; unmatched junction bases: 12. CDR3 length equals 16 residues. This CDR3 reads CASRGNKLAGGHEQYF. DNA for the CDR3: TGTGCCAGCCGGGGAAACAAACTAGCGGGAGGGCACGAGCAGTACTTC.

The rearrangement links TRBV6-6 to TRBJ2-2; D may match TRBD1 or TRBD2 (6 bases each). The V end lost 7 bases, the J end lost 4 bases, and 19 bases lay between the germline ends. The CDR3 loop spans 16 amino acids. From germline, CDR1 is MNHNY and CDR2 SVGAGI (reference sequence). CDR3 DNA: TGTGCCAGCAACCCCCCCGGGGGCCCCGGCACCGGGGAGCTGTTTTTT. Encoded protein: CASNPPGGPGTGELFF.

The V gene is TRBV28, the J gene TRBJ2-3; TRBD1 agrees at 7 bases. Losses at the gene ends were 8 bases for V and 3 bases for J; bases not matched to a gene: 11. CDR3 length: 15 amino acids. Germline CDR1 and CDR2: MDHEN and SYDVKM. The CDR3 region is CASRARGQLTDTQYF. CDR3 in DNA: TGTGCCAGCCGCGCGAGGGGACAGCTAACAGATACGCAGTATTTT.

This clonotype has just a few counts. The chain is built from TRBV28 and TRBJ1-5, with 7 bases identical to TRBD1. V shed 8 bases, J shed 3 bases, and the junction held 13 bases outside the gene matches. Per germline, CDR1 MDHEN and CDR2 SYDVKM. The CDR3 spans 16 residues. The CDR3 protein is CASARGGAVYNQPQHF. DNA of the CDR3: TGTGCCAGCGCTAGAGGGGGCGCCGTCTACAATCAGCCCCAGCATTTT.

This clonotype was observed many times. The chain has TRBV11-2 and TRBJ2-2, with D hard to call. The CDR3 loop spans 13 amino acids. Between the trimmed V and J ends, which lost 5 bases and 6 bases, there was a span of 10 bases. Germline-derived CDR1 and CDR2 are SGHAT and FQNNGV. DNA for the CDR3: TGTGCCAGCAGCCCTTCTAGGTCCGGGGAGCTGTTTTTT. Protein product: CASSPSRSGELFF.

V usage is TRBV7-2 and J usage is TRBJ2-5; 9 bases agree with TRBD2. The CDR3 extends over 18 amino acids. Germline assignment: CDR1 SGHTA and CDR2 FQGNSA. Trimming cost V 2 bases and J 7 bases; bases outside gene matches: 17. CDR3 in amino acids: CASSLFLSGGPQSGTQYF. Written as DNA, the CDR3 is TGTGCCAGCAGCTTATTTCTTAGCGGGGGCCCCCAATCCGGGACCCAGTACTTC.

In this sample, this clonotype turned up a few times. The gene calls are TRBV20-1 and TRBJ1-2; 8 bases fit TRBD1. Germline CDR1 and CDR2: DFQATT and SNEGSKA (reference sequence). V trimming: 1 base; J trimming: 2 bases; junction bases outside the gene matches: 9. The CDR3 spans 16 residues. The CDR3 DNA sequence: TGCAGTGCTAGAGTACCGCAGGGGGCGGTAAACTATGGCTACACCTTC. Translation gives CSARVPQGAVNYGYTF.

This clonotype was counted many times. The chain links TRBV7-2 to TRBJ2-7, with D possibly being TRBD2 (6 bases). CDR1 SGHTA and CDR2 FQGNSA come from the germline V gene. Trimming took 2 bases from V and 5 from J, leaving 16 bases between them. CDR3 size: 15 residues. The CDR3 loop reads CASSLRGGVRDEQYF. The CDR3 DNA reads as TGTGCCAGCAGCTTAAGAGGCGGGGTTCGGGACGAGCAGTACTTC. The entire variable domain, with the rest obtained from reference TRBV7-2 and TRBJ2-7, is as follows: GAGVSQSPSNKVTEKGKDVELRCDPISGHTALYWYRQSLGQGLEFLIYFQGNSAPDKSGLPSDRFSAERTGGSVSTLTIQRTQQEDSAVYLCASSLRGGVRDEQYFGPGTRLTVT.

Here the CDR3 reads CASSPEAVNTEAFF. The CDR3 DNA sequence: TGTGCCAGCAGCCCGGAGGCGGTGAACACTGAAGCTTTCTTT. V usage is TRBV7-8 and J usage is TRBJ1-1; D is undetermined. Germline loops: CDR1 SGHVS, CDR2 FQNEAQ. Trimming removed 5 bases from V and 0 bases from J, with 10 bases in between. The CDR3 is 14 amino acids.

This clonotype has a count of ten or more. The chain combines TRBV27 with TRBJ1-1; no clear D. This CDR3 is built from 15 residues. Trimming took 1 base from V and 3 from J, leaving 12 bases between them. Germline V lookup: CDR1 MNHEY, CDR2 SMNVEV (reference sequence). Written as DNA, the CDR3 is TGTGCCAGCAGTTTATTCCCCAAATACCACACTGAAGCTTTCTTT. Translating it yields CASSLFPKYHTEAFF.

Only a few counts were recorded for this clonotype. In DNA, the CDR3 is TGTGCCAGCAGTCCCGGGACTAGCCAGCAGTTCTTC. This gives the protein CASSPGTSQQFF. The V gene is TRBV12-3 or TRBV12-4, the J gene TRBJ2-1; 9 bases fit TRBD2. V lost 5 bases to trimming and J lost 11 bases; unmatched junction nucleotides: 4. CDR3 length equals 12 residues.

This clonotype came up many times. The chain employs TRBV5-1 and TRBJ2-1, with D maybe TRBD2 (6 bases). V lost 3 bases to trimming and J lost 5 bases, with 18 bases between them. The V gene's germline CDR1 is SGHRS and CDR2 YFSETQ. CDR3 length equals 16 residues. The CDR3 nucleotides are TGCGCCAGCAGCTCTACCCTAGGAGGGCGCAACAATGAGCAGTTCTTC. Amino acid sequence: CASSSTLGGRNNEQFF.

This clonotype was detected ten times or more. V and J are TRBV7-6 and TRBJ1-2; possible D gene TRBD1, 6 bases. From germline, CDR1 is SGHVS and CDR2 FNYEAQ. With 1 base removed from V and 6 bases from J, the gap between germline ends came to 18 bases. The CDR3 sequence is 16 residues long. As DNA, the CDR3 is TGTGCCAGCAGCTTAGGAGGGGGGGCAGGAAAGGATGGCTACACCTTC. Its translation: CASSLGGGAGKDGYTF. The whole variable domain, filled in from reference TRBV7-6 and TRBJ1-2, reads GAGVSQSPRYKVTKRGQDVALRCDPISGHVSLYWYRQALGQGPEFLTYFNYEAQQDKSGLPNDRFSAERPEGSISTLTIQRTEQRDSAMYRCASSLGGGAGKDGYTFGSGTRLTVV.